The next 11 T cell receptor beta chains were all read from a single sample in a study of T cells in women clearing cervical HPV infection. Assay: immunoSEQ multiplex PCR; the TCRdb copy retains only in-frame clones and omits some. The sample is made up of 40,000 or so clones, and the top ten hold around 6.5% of it. The sample taken for sequencing was blood buffy coat. The receptors stem from a woman between 18 and 70 years old with a cervical HPV16 infection that either progressed to CIN3+ or cleared (not recorded which).

About this clone itself: The read ends 3 residues early relative to the CDR3; the germline J gene fills the gap. V is TRBV30 and J is TRBJ1-2, with D uncertain. Germline V gene data show CDR1 as GTSNPN and CDR2 as SVGIG (reference sequence). The CDR3 length is 13 residues. The CDR3 DNA, read in part, is TGTGCCTGGAGTGTGGTCGGGGTTGATACC. Encoded protein: CAWSVVGVDT. The whole CDR3 region reads CAWSVVGVDTYTF.

On this clone itself: The read ends 3 residues before the CDR3 terminus; that terminus is restored from the germline J gene. The rearrangement joins TRBV2 to TRBJ1-2, with TRBD1 matching 12 bases. This CDR3 region has 14 residues. Germline lookup yields CDR1 SNHLY and CDR2 FYNNEI. The part of the CDR3 DNA that was read is TGTGCCAGCAGTGAGGGACAGGGGGCATTGGGC. As protein: CASSEGQGALG. The whole CDR3 sequence reads CASSEGQGALGYTF.

To note about this clone: With the read ending 3 residues before the CDR3 end, the germline J gene is used to fill in that end. This chain uses TRBV6-2 or TRBV6-3 with TRBJ1-1; D may be TRBD1 (6 bases). Germline CDR1 is MNHEY and CDR2 is SVGEGT. Trimming removed 2 bases from V and 0 bases from J, with 13 bases in between. This CDR3 contains 16 residues. CDR3 DNA (partial): TGTGCCAGCAGTTACACCACCGGGACACTGAACACTGAA. As protein: CASSYTTGTLNTE. The full CDR3 sequence reads CASSYTTGTLNTEAFF.

A word on this clone: Read data end 3 residues before the CDR3 end; the end is taken from the germline J gene. This chain joins TRBV7-3 and TRBJ2-3; 10 bases are shared with TRBD2. The germline V gene encodes CDR1 SGHTA and CDR2 FQGTGA. The V gene end was trimmed by 3 bases and the J gene end by 6 bases; junction bases not matched to a gene: 6. The CDR3 consists of 15 residues. The DNA read from the CDR3 is TGTGCCAGCAGCTTGAGCGGGAGGGCCGTGGATACG. Its protein product is CASSLSGRAVDT. The full CDR3 sequence reads CASSLSGRAVDTQYF.

A remark on this clone: The read terminates 3 residues ahead of where the CDR3 ends, so the germline J gene completes it. V is TRBV9 and J is TRBJ2-1, with 7 bases fitting TRBD2. Trimming cost V 3 bases and J 3 bases; bases outside gene matches: 6. Germline V gene data show CDR1 as SGDLS and CDR2 as YYNGEE. The CDR3 extends over 15 amino acids. CDR3 bases read: TGTGCCAGCAGCGCGAGCGGGATCAGCTACAATGAG. It codes for CASSASGISYNE. From start to end, the CDR3 is CASSASGISYNEQFF.

On this clone itself: Read coverage stops 3 residues before the CDR3 terminus; the germline J gene supplies the remainder. The genes are TRBV2 and TRBJ2-5; D call uncertain. CDR1 and CDR2 from the germline V gene are SNHLY and FYNNEI. V lost 7 bases and J 1 base, leaving 10 bases between the germline ends. This CDR3 is built from 13 residues. CDR3 loop: CASTPHVQETQYF. The CDR3 bases that were read are TGTGCCAGCACTCCACACGTCCAAGAGACC.

Regarding this clone: Read sequence stops 3 residues before the CDR3 end, and the germline J gene provides the missing end. This chain joins TRBV2 and TRBJ1-5; 7 bases map to TRBD1. The CDR3 totals 13 residues. V lost 6 bases, J lost 4 bases, and 3 bases stayed unmatched. Per germline, CDR1 SNHLY and CDR2 FYNNEI. The sequenced CDR3 bases are TGTGCCAGCAGGAGGGGGCCTAATCAGCCC. Translated, it gives CASRRGPNQP. From start to end, the CDR3 is CASRRGPNQPQHF.

With regard to this clone: The read halts 3 residues ahead of the CDR3 end, with the missing end drawn from the germline J gene. The J gene is TRBJ2-7, the V gene TRBV10-3; D unresolved. CDR1 is ENHRY, CDR2 SYGVKD, per germline. Trimming removed 5 bases at V and 2 bases at J, with 7 bases between. The CDR3 is 12 amino acids. CDR3 residues: CAISSPAYEQYF. The sequenced CDR3 bases are TGTGCCATCAGTTCCCCGGCCTACGAG.

As regards this clone: The read falls 3 residues short of the CDR3 end, and the missing part is taken from the germline J gene. This sequence joins TRBV5-6 and TRBJ1-5; D might be TRBD1 (6 bases). V was trimmed by 2 bases and J by 5 bases, leaving 14 bases between them. CDR3 length equals 15 residues. Germline V gene sequence: CDR1 SGHDT, CDR2 YYEEEE. CDR3 bases read: TGTGCCAGCAGCTTTGGGATCAGGGGCGATCAGCCC. It translates to CASSFGIRGDQP. The full CDR3 protein is CASSFGIRGDQPQHF.

In the case of this clone: The CDR3 goes on 3 residues after the read ends, and that part is filled in from the germline J gene. This chain links TRBV19 with TRBJ1-1; possibly TRBD1 for D (5 bases). With 8 bases removed from V and 3 bases from J, the gap between germline ends came to 13 bases. CDR1 is LNHDA and CDR2 is SQIVND in the germline V gene (reference sequence). The CDR3 covers 13 residues. The CDR3 loop reads CASVRQGDTEAFF. The DNA read from the CDR3 is TGTGCCAGTGTCAGGCAGGGCGACACTGAA. Complete variable domain (other parts from reference TRBV19 and TRBJ1-1): DGGITQSPKYLFRKEGQNVTLSCEQNLNHDAMYWYRQDPGQGLRLIYYSQIVNDFQKGDIAEGYSVSREKKESFPLTVTSAQKNPTAFYLCASVRQGDTEAFFGQGTRLTVV.

Incomplete CDR3 DNA: TGCAGTGCCACCCCGGGGACTGGCACAGATACG. This translates into CSATPGTGTDT. In full, the CDR3 is CSATPGTGTDTQYF. The chain carries TRBV20-1 and TRBJ2-3; D possibly corresponds to TRBD2 (6 bases). The CDR3 extends 3 residues past the end of the read, so its final part is completed from the germline J gene. The CDR3 has 14 amino acids. The V and J ends lost 6 bases and 1 base respectively, with 14 bases between them. Germline lookup yields CDR1 DFQATT and CDR2 SNEGSKA (reference sequence).